This TCR beta chain was observed in a study of CD8+ T cells in alopecia areata (dated by TCRdb to between 2018 and 2020). For context, the study as a whole: To study T cell clonal expansion in alopecia areata, the researchers applied high-throughput TCRbeta sequencing to both the C3H/HeJ mouse model and human patients. Scalp tissue and sorted CD4+ and CD8+ peripheral blood T cells from patchy and totalis/universalis alopecia areata patients and from healthy controls were covered by human TCRbeta sequencing. Scalp clonality was compared among normal scalp (n=4), patchy alopecia areata scalp (n=8), and alopecia totalis/universalis scalp (n=8). RNA came from the PAXgene miRNA kit for fixed scalp, the miRNeasy kit for PBMCs, and the RNeasy kit for mouse skin. immunoSEQ multiplex PCR using 35 Vbeta forward primers and 13 Jbeta reverse primers was used to amplify TCRbeta CDR3 regions.

PBMCs were isolated by density centrifugation and stained for CD3, CD4 and CD8, and CD4+ and CD8+ T cells were sorted on a FACSAria. Unaffected controls provided scalp biopsies and blood samples. The germline V gene yields SQVTM for CDR1 and ANQGSEA for CDR2. From V the trimming removes 4 bases and from J it removes 7 bases, while the gene matches leave 3 bases of the junction unaccounted for. Taken from cysteine to phenylalanine, the CDR3 has 14 residues. This entry keeps only the CDR3 DNA: 42 bases, framed from base 1. Overall study results and their limits: Resident alphabeta T cells in normal human skin are also sequenced, complicating scalp TCR repertoire analysis, unlike mouse skin dominated by gammadelta T cells. TCR sequences shared between patients were less clear than in mice, possibly partly because of HLA diversity in the patient population. Compared with normal scalp, lesional scalp, particularly in alopecia totalis/universalis, had higher clonality and more expanded CD8+ clones, which suggests antigenic drive.

This clone came up a few times. Its antigen remains undetermined. Base qualities are not at hand, and no much larger clone is one base apart. The protocol used for the library was the immunoSEQ multiplex PCR assay. RNA was extracted from all samples and reverse transcribed into cDNA as template for TCR sequencing. First-strand cDNA was synthesized using SuperScript III with a 2:1 mix of oligo-dT and random hexamers. A synthetic immune receptor repertoire was used to assess amplification bias, and residual bias was removed computationally. Per the authors' processing: Raw reads were preprocessed for error removal, and CDR3 was defined according to IMGT conventions as running from the conserved cysteine to phenylalanine. To get clonality, Shannon entropy was normalized by log2 of the number of productive unique TCRs and the result was subtracted from 1. Whether scalp clones were CD4 or CD8 was inferred by matching scalp TCRbeta sequences against CD4 and CD8 repertoires sorted from blood. TCRdb provides this immuneACCESS table in a form limited to in-frame rearrangements. Some clones are lacking; in checked studies, under half of them reflect an unresolved V gene, and why the rest are absent is not known. V and J calls and clone size follow that table, whereas D and trimming were derived from the DNA. For this sample the table gives about 200,000 clones, of which approximately 60% were detected only once. The ten largest clones add up to under 5% of the sample.

This TCR came from a human donor in good health. The source material was CD8+ T cells sorted from blood. This receptor chain uses TRBV29-1 and TRBJ2-1, and 14 junctional nucleotides match TRBD2. CDR3 protein: CSVGTSGGQNEQFF. The DNA sequence is as follows: TGCAGCGTTGGGACTAGCGGGGGGCAAAATGAGCAGTTCTTC.